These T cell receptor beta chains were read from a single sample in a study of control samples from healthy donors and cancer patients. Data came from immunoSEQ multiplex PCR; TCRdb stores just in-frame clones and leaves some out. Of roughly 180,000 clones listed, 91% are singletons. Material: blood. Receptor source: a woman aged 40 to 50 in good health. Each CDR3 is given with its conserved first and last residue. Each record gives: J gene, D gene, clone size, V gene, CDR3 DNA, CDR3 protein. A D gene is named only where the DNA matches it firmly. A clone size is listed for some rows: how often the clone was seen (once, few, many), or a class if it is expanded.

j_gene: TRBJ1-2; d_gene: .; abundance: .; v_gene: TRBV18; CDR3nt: TGTGCCAGCTCACCCGGCCCAGGTCTTTATGGCTACACCTTC; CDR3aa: CASSPGPGLYGYTF
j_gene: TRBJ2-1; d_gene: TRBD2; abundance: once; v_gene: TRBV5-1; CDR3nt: TGCGCCAGCAGCTTGGCCGGTAGCGGGGTTGAGCAGTTCTTC; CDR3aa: CASSLAGSGVEQFF
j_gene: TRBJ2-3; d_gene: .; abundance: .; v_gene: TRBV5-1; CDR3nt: TGCGCCAGCAGCACGGGGCACACAGATACGCAGTATTTT; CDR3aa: CASSTGHTDTQYF
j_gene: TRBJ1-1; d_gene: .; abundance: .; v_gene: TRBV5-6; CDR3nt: TGTGCCAGCAGCTTGCCCCGTGGCGGAGACACTGAAGCTTTCTTT; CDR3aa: CASSLPRGGDTEAFF
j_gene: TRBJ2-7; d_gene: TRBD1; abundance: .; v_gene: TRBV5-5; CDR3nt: TGTGCCAGCCAAACAGGGGCGGGCTCCTACGAGCAGTACTTC; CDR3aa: CASQTGAGSYEQYF
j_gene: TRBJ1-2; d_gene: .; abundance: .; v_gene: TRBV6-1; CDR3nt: TGTGCCAGCACCAGACAGGCCTTCTATGGCTACACCTTC; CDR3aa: CASTRQAFYGYTF
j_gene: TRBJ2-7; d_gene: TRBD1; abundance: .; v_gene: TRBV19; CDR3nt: TGTGCCAGTAGGACGGGACAGGGCTACGAGCAGTACTTC; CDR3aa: CASRTGQGYEQYF
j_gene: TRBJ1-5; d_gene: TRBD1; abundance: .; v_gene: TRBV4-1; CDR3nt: TGCGCCAGCAGCACGACAGGGGCTCGGGATCAGCCCCAGCATTTT; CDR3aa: CASSTTGARDQPQHF
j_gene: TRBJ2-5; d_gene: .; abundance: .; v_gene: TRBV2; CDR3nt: TGTGCCAGCAGCCTGGGGAGCGAGACCCAGTACTTC; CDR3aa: CASSLGSETQYF
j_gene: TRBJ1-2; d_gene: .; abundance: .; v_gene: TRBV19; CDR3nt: TGTGCCAGTAGGACCCCGGGAAGTACCTATGGCTACACCTTC; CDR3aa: CASRTPGSTYGYTF
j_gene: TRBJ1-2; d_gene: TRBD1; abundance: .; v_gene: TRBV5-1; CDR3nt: TGCGCCAGCAGCTTTTCTCCTCCGGGACAGGGAAACTATGGCTACACCTTC; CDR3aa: CASSFSPPGQGNYGYTF
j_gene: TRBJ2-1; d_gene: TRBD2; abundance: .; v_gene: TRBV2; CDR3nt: TGTGCCAGCGCCTCGGACAGCGGGGGGTACAATGAGCAGTTCTTC; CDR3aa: CASASDSGGYNEQFF